The 10 T cell receptor beta chains below come from one sample, sequenced in a study of blood T cells in healthy people across ages. Together with a sample-barcoded 5' primer, a J-beta primer mix was included in a second PCR lasting about 6 to 11 cycles. TCRdb analysed the 5' RACE reads with MiXCR anew, one entry per CDR3 protein. The sample carries 1.5 million to 2 million distinct CDR3 sequences, over 25% recorded once. Material: blood. Source of these receptors: a woman aged 30 to 39 in good health.

As concerns this clonotype: The junction and the germline gene differ at one end; a read error may be behind it. V and J are TRBV7-2 and TRBJ1-5; 8 bases align to TRBD1. Germline V lookup: CDR1 SGHTA, CDR2 FQGNSA. The CDR3 has 16 residues. The chain's CDR3 is CAGSLEAGGGGQPQHF. The CDR3 DNA reads TGTGCCGGCAGCTTAGAAGCAGGGGGCGGCGGTCAGCCCCAGCATTTT. The full variable domain, in which reference TRBV7-2 and TRBJ1-5 provide the parts outside the CDR3, is GAGVSQSPSNKVTEKGKDVELRCDPISGHTALYWYRQSLGQGLEFLIYFQGNSAPDKSGLPSDRFSAERTGGSVSTLTIQRTQQEDSAVYLCAGSLEAGGGGQPQHFGDGTRLSIL.

This chain joins TRBV7-9 and TRBJ1-6; D remains ambiguous. The V gene lost 5 bases and the J gene lost 8 bases, with 13 bases spanning the gap. Looked up from germline, CDR1 is SEHNR and CDR2 is FQNEAQ (reference sequence). The CDR3 is 14 amino acids. The CDR3 here is CASSPRIWDSPLHF. In nucleotides, the CDR3 is TGTGCCAGCAGCCCCCGGATTTGGGATTCACCCCTCCACTTT.

This clonotype was seen more than once but under ten times. The genes are TRBV18 and TRBJ2-1, with TRBD2 identical over 10 bases. J was trimmed by 5 bases and V by 2 bases; bases with no gene match: 3. The CDR3 extends over 15 amino acids. Per the germline V gene, CDR1 is KGHSH and CDR2 is LQKENI. This chain's CDR3 is CASSPALAGDNEQFF. CDR3 DNA sequence: TGTGCCAGCTCACCAGCCCTAGCGGGAGACAATGAGCAGTTCTTC. Supplemented by reference TRBV18 and TRBJ2-1, the full variable domain reads NAGVMQNPRHLVRRRGQEARLRCSPMKGHSHVYWYRQLPEEGLKFMVYLQKENIIDESGMPKERFSAEFPKEGPSILRIQQVVRGDSAAYFCASSPALAGDNEQFFGPGTRLTVL.

This clonotype showed up just once. V gene TRBV10-3 combines with J gene TRBJ2-3, with D tentatively TRBD1 (6 bases). CDR1 and CDR2 (germline): ENHRY, SYGVKD. This CDR3 is built from 17 residues. Trimming stripped 0 bases from V and 0 bases from J, with 13 bases between. CDR3 DNA sequence: TGTGCCATCAGTGAGTCCCTCGGGACATCTAGCACAGATACGCAGTATTTT. Translated, it gives CAISESLGTSSTDTQYF.

The V call is TRBV11-2, the J call TRBJ2-7; the D is unclear. CDR1 is SGHAT, CDR2 FQNNGV, per germline. The CDR3 runs 17 residues. V was trimmed by 3 bases and J by 7 bases, leaving 25 bases between them. CDR3 nucleotides: TGTGCCAGCAGCTTCCTCCCCAAGGACCTGCTAATACCTGAGCAGTACTTC. Amino acid sequence: CASSFLPKDLLIPEQYF.

The rearrangement links TRBV12-3 or TRBV12-4 to TRBJ2-5; 10 bases map to TRBD1. The tail of the sequence fits TRBJ2-7 better, so the J call may be wrong. This CDR3 has 14 residues. The CDR3 is CASRLMTGGREQYF. CDR3 DNA sequence: TGTGCCAGCAGGTTAATGACAGGGGGCCGCGAGCAGTACTTC.

CDR3 DNA: TGTGCCAGCAGAAGACTAGCGGGGGGGTCCCACAATGAGCAGTTCTTC. It encodes CASRRLAGGSHNEQFF. This chain links TRBV6-5 with TRBJ2-1, with 14 positions matching TRBD2. Trimming cost V 6 bases and J 5 bases; bases outside gene matches: 6. The CDR3 runs 16 residues. Germline CDR1 reads MNHEY; CDR2 reads SVGAGI.

This clonotype was found many times. The rearrangement uses TRBV12-3 or TRBV12-4 and TRBJ2-3; D is unresolved. V was shortened by 2 bases and J by 6 bases, with 9 bases between the two germline ends. This CDR3 spans 13 amino acids. The CDR3 DNA is TGTGCCAGCAGTTTACCGGTGGCCGATACGCAGTATTTT. This translates into CASSLPVADTQYF.

Only a few counts were recorded for this clonotype. The chain couples TRBV7-7 to TRBJ2-5; 9 positions agree with TRBD2. The CDR3 sequence is 15 residues long. The V and J ends lost 5 bases and 3 bases, in that order; junction bases with no gene match: 7. Germline V gives CDR1 SSHAT, CDR2 FNYEAQ (reference sequence). The DNA of the CDR3 is TGTGCCAGCAGCCTTTCCCTAGCGGGGAAAGAGACCCAGTACTTC. Protein sequence: CASSLSLAGKETQYF.

This clonotype appeared a few times. The chain uses TRBV20-1 and TRBJ2-1; the D gene could be TRBD1 or TRBD2 (5 bases each). Trimming cost V 6 bases and J 8 bases, with 17 bases left between them. Germline values: CDR1 DFQATT, CDR2 SNEGSKA (reference sequence). The CDR3 runs 13 residues. The CDR3 loop reads CSAGSDRGHEQFF. The CDR3 nucleotides read TGCAGTGCGGGATCTGATAGGGGACATGAGCAGTTCTTC.